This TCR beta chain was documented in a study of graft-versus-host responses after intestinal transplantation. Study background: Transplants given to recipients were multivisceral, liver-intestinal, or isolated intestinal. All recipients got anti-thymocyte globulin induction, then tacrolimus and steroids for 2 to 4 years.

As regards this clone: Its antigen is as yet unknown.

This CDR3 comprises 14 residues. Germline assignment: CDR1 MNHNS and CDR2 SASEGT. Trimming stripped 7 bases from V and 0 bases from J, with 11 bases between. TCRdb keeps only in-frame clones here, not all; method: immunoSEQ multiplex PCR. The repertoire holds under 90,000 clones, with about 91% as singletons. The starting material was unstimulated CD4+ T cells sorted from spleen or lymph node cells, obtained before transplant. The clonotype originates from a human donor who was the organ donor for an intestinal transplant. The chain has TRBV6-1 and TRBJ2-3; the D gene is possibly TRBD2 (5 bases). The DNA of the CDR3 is TGTGCCAGCACGGCGACTACCAGCACAGATACGCAGTATTTT. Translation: CASTATTSTDTQYF.